The 16 T cell receptor beta chains below come from one sample, sequenced in a study of control samples from healthy donors and cancer patients. Assay: immunoSEQ multiplex PCR; the TCRdb copy retains only in-frame clones and omits some. This table has 390,000 or so clones, more than 80% appearing once. The sequenced material came from PBMCs. The receptors were gathered from a middle-aged man with head and neck cancer.

The chain carries TRBV6-1 and TRBJ1-2; TRBD1 agrees at 9 bases. CDR1 is MNHNS, CDR2 SASEGT, per germline. Unmatched junction bases numbered 1, after V lost 0 bases and J lost 8 bases. The CDR3 runs 13 residues. The DNA for the CDR3 is TGTGCCAGCAGTGAAGCGGGACAGGGAGGCTACACCTTC. This sequence encodes CASSEAGQGGYTF.

This chain uses TRBV27 with TRBJ1-3; the match to TRBD1 covers 8 bases. Germline CDR1 reads MNHEY; CDR2 reads SMNVEV (reference sequence). The CDR3 covers 16 residues. V gave up 5 bases and J gave up 4 bases; unmatched junction bases: 10. This chain's CDR3 is CASSPLLGQGGNTIYF. CDR3 DNA: TGTGCCAGCAGTCCTCTCCTTGGACAGGGCGGAAACACCATATATTTT.

This chain links TRBV7-8 with TRBJ1-1; no definite D call. From germline, CDR1 is SGHVS and CDR2 FQNEAQ. The CDR3 totals 13 residues. Trimming shortened V by 5 bases and J by 1 base, and 8 bases separated the two germline ends. This chain's CDR3 is CASSRTQNTEAFF. The CDR3 bases are TGTGCCAGCAGCCGAACACAGAACACTGAAGCTTTCTTT.

The chain uses TRBV5-4 and TRBJ1-2; 10 positions match TRBD1. This CDR3 is 16 amino acids long. Per the germline V gene, CDR1 is SGHNT and CDR2 is YYREEE (reference sequence). After removal of 0 bases from V and 8 bases from J, the junction contained 10 bases not matched to a gene. This CDR3 reads CASSLGGGQGQGGYTF. The DNA of the CDR3 is TGTGCCAGCAGCTTGGGAGGGGGACAGGGGCAGGGCGGCTACACCTTC.

V usage is TRBV18 and J usage is TRBJ2-1; TRBD1 agrees at 9 bases. CDR1 is KGHSH, CDR2 LQKENI, per germline. CDR3 length: 16 residues. J was trimmed by 3 bases and V by 3 bases; bases with no gene match: 6. DNA for the CDR3: TGTGCCAGCTCACCGCGGACAGGGGACTTCTACAATGAGCAGTTCTTC. As protein: CASSPRTGDFYNEQFF.

CDR3 coding DNA: TGTGCCAGCAGTGAATTTGTCAGGGCCACAGATACGCAGTATTTT. This translates into CASSEFVRATDTQYF. J is TRBJ2-3 and V is TRBV25-1, with D tentatively TRBD1 (5 bases). The V gene lost 1 base and the J gene lost 2 bases, with 10 bases spanning the gap. The germline V gene has CDR1 MGHDK and CDR2 SYGVNS. CDR3 length: 15 amino acids.

This chain connects TRBV27 to TRBJ1-2; 7 bases match TRBD1. The germline CDR1 and CDR2 sequences are MNHEY and SMNVEV (reference sequence). V was pared by 0 bases and J by 6 bases, with 4 bases of the junction left unmatched. The CDR3 loop spans 14 amino acids. The DNA of the CDR3 is TGTGCCAGCAGTTTATCAGGGGGCAGTCATGGCTACACCTTC. It translates to CASSLSGGSHGYTF.

The chain combines TRBV3-1 (or the pseudogene TRBV3-2) with TRBJ2-2; 10 nucleotides align to TRBD1. Germline lookup yields CDR1 LGHDT and CDR2 YNNKEL (reference sequence). After removal of 6 bases from V and 1 base from J, the junction contained 11 bases not matched to a gene. This CDR3 has 18 amino acids. For the CDR3, the DNA is TGTGCCAGCAGTCGAATCCCCGGACAGGGGGGGAACACCGGGGAGCTGTTTTTT. It specifies CASSRIPGQGGNTGELFF.

Points on this clone: Different DNA sequences within this sample yield the same CDR3. This rearrangement joins TRBV24-1 to TRBJ1-1; the D gene is possibly TRBD1 (5 bases). V dropped 0 bases and J dropped 5 bases, with 6 bases sitting between them. CDR1 is KGHDR and CDR2 is SFDVKD in the germline V gene. The CDR3 totals 13 residues. CDR3 region: CATSDLRGTEAFF. The DNA of the CDR3 is TGTGCCACCAGTGATTTGAGGGGTACTGAAGCTTTCTTT.

V is TRBV5-1 and J is TRBJ2-7, with D perhaps given as TRBD1 or TRBD2 (5 bases each). The CDR3 is made up of 16 amino acids. Trimming stripped 4 bases from V and 3 bases from J, with 20 bases between. The germline V gene has CDR1 SGHRS and CDR2 YFSETQ. CDR3 region: CASSPRARDGLYEQYF. CDR3 DNA sequence: TGCGCCAGCAGCCCGCGTGCCCGGGACGGACTCTACGAGCAGTACTTC.

This clone was detected once. The J gene is TRBJ2-3, the V gene TRBV6-1, with 12 bases identical to TRBD2. Losses at the gene ends were 4 bases for V and 2 bases for J; bases not matched to a gene: 4. The CDR3 extends over 16 amino acids. Germline CDR1 MNHNS, CDR2 SASEGT. The CDR3 DNA reads TGTGCCAGCAGTGGTGGACTAGCGGGGATCACAGATACGCAGTATTTT. As protein: CASSGGLAGITDTQYF.

The rearrangement uses TRBV5-1 and TRBJ1-1; D ambiguous. The germline V and J ends were trimmed by 4 bases and 1 base, with 11 bases remaining between them. This CDR3 contains 14 residues. Germline CDR1 is SGHRS and CDR2 is YFSETQ. The CDR3 coding sequence is TGCGCCAGCAGCAACATCAGGTCGAACACTGAAGCTTTCTTT. It codes for CASSNIRSNTEAFF.

The DNA of the CDR3 is TGTGCCAGCAGTCCACAGGAGGCTTTTGCAACTAATGAAAAACTGTTTTTT. Translating it yields CASSPQEAFATNEKLFF. The chain combines TRBV27 with TRBJ1-4; possibly TRBD1 for D (5 bases). V was shortened by 5 bases and J by 0 bases, with 16 bases between the two germline ends. Per the germline V gene, CDR1 is MNHEY and CDR2 is SMNVEV (reference sequence). The length of the CDR3 is 17 residues. The complete variable domain, with remaining parts taken from reference TRBV27 and TRBJ1-4, reads EAQVTQNPRYLITVTGKKLTVTCSQNMNHEYMSWYRQDPGLGLRQIYYSMNVEVTDKGDVPEGYKVSRKEKRNFPLILESPSPNQTSLYFCASSPQEAFATNEKLFFGSGTQLSVL.

The chain has TRBV3-1 (or the pseudogene TRBV3-2) and TRBJ1-5; no clear D gene. This CDR3 region has 15 residues. CDR1 and CDR2 (germline): LGHDT, YNNKEL (reference sequence). The V and J ends lost 0 bases and 7 bases respectively, with 13 bases between them. The CDR3 here is CASSQDLTEGQPQHF. CDR3 DNA sequence: TGTGCCAGCAGCCAAGATCTCACTGAGGGCCAGCCCCAGCATTTT.

The chain recombines TRBV3-1 (or the pseudogene TRBV3-2) with TRBJ2-1, with 9 bases fitting TRBD2. The CDR3 runs 17 residues. The ends lost 0 bases at V and 5 bases at J; junction bases unmatched: 8. CDR1 and CDR2 (germline): LGHDT, YNNKEL (reference sequence). The CDR3 bases are TGTGCCAGCAGCCAAGATTATAGCGGGAGATCCAACAATGAGCAGTTCTTC. Amino acid sequence: CASSQDYSGRSNNEQFF.

V usage is TRBV4-1 and J usage is TRBJ1-1, with a tentative D call TRBD1 (6 bases). The germline V gene has CDR1 MGHRA and CDR2 YSYEKL. This CDR3 is 14 amino acids long. V lost 4 bases to trimming and J lost 3 bases, with 12 bases between them. CDR3 region: CASSPLGGDTEAFF. CDR3 DNA: TGCGCCAGCAGCCCACTGGGGGGCGACACTGAAGCTTTCTTT.